This is a list of T cell receptor beta chains from one sample in a study of OX40 agonist ivuxolimab in advanced cancers. The table came from immunoSEQ multiplex PCR; TCRdb's copy has only in-frame clones and leaves some out. The sample yields 60,000 to 65,000 clones, roughly 80% seen once. The sequences come from CD4+ or CD8+ T cells sorted from blood, collected in a trial of the OX40 agonist ivuxolimab. Receptors originate from an adult with an advanced solid tumor such as melanoma, head and neck, liver or kidney cancer. CDR3s include the opening cysteine and the closing phenylalanine or tryptophan. The D gene is left open where the match is weak. Not all rows give a size; the values are once, few, many and, for expanded clones, a class.

j_call v_call d_call clone_size cdr3_aa cdr3_nt
TRBJ1-6 TRBV7-2 NA NA CASSLAGYNSPLHF TGTGCCAGCAGCTTAGCGGGCTATAATTCACCCCTCCACTTT
TRBJ2-7 TRBV30 NA NA CAWSSPYEQYF TGTGCCTGGAGTTCCCCCTACGAGCAGTACTTC
TRBJ1-2 TRBV27 NA NA CASSSGHLAGYTF TGTGCCAGCAGTAGTGGACATTTAGCGGGCTACACCTTC
TRBJ2-1 TRBV5-1 TRBD1 NA CASSPGQGYNEQFF TGCGCCAGCAGCCCTGGACAGGGATACAATGAGCAGTTCTTC
TRBJ2-3 TRBV29-1 NA NA CSVEGGRAADTQYF TGCAGCGTTGAGGGAGGACGGGCGGCAGATACGCAGTATTTT
TRBJ1-4 TRBV6-5 NA few CASTIVIPGAKLFF TGTGCCAGCACAATCGTTATCCCAGGGGCAAAACTGTTTTTT
TRBJ1-4 TRBV9 NA NA CASSAALGIGSEKLFF TGTGCCAGCAGCGCCGCCTTGGGCATTGGGAGCGAAAAACTGTTTTTT
TRBJ1-3 TRBV5-5 TRBD1 NA CASRPTGGGNTIYF TGTGCCAGCAGACCGACAGGGGGTGGAAACACCATATATTTT
TRBJ1-6 TRBV6-1 TRBD1 medium-sized CASSRQGAQDSPLHF TGTGCCAGCAGTCGACAGGGGGCCCAGGATTCACCCCTCCACTTT
TRBJ2-5 TRBV30 NA NA CAWSRQSQETQYF TGTGCCTGGAGCAGACAGTCCCAAGAGACCCAGTACTTC
TRBJ2-7 TRBV6-5 NA NA CASSSPARDGSYEQYF TGTGCCAGCAGTTCCCCGGCCCGGGACGGATCCTACGAGCAGTACTTC
TRBJ1-1 TRBV5-6 NA NA CASRGDLRDTEAFF TGTGCCAGCAGGGGGGACCTCCGGGACACTGAAGCTTTCTTT
TRBJ1-1 TRBV30 NA NA CAWSSGNRDTEAFF TGTGCCTGGAGCTCTGGGAACAGGGACACTGAAGCTTTCTTT
TRBJ2-5 TRBV5-1 NA once CASSLASRETQYF TGCGCCAGCAGCTTGGCTAGTAGAGAGACCCAGTACTTC
TRBJ2-7 TRBV10-2 NA few CASSGRRDITSYEQYF TGCGCCAGCTCTGGCCGGCGGGACATAACCTCCTACGAGCAGTACTTC
TRBJ2-7 TRBV6-1 NA NA CASSNRQSYEQYF TGTGCCAGCAGTAACCGTCAAAGCTACGAGCAGTACTTC
TRBJ2-5 TRBV2 NA once CASSELLETQYF TGTGCCAGCAGTGAATTGTTGGAGACCCAGTACTTC
TRBJ2-1 TRBV7-2 TRBD1 NA CASSFDRGSYNEQFF TGTGCCAGCAGCTTCGACAGGGGCTCCTACAATGAGCAGTTCTTC
TRBJ2-5 TRBV6-6 NA NA CASRSSNQETQYF TGTGCCAGCAGGTCAAGTAATCAAGAGACCCAGTACTTC
TRBJ1-5 TRBV6-1 NA NA CASSRDPSNQPQHF TGTGCCAGCAGCAGGGATCCTAGCAATCAGCCCCAGCATTTT
TRBJ2-2 TRBV11-2 TRBD2 NA CASSPWTSGRILTGELFF TGTGCCAGCAGCCCCTGGACTAGCGGGAGGATCCTCACCGGGGAGCTGTTTTTT
TRBJ2-1 TRBV4-2 NA NA CASSQELPGEQFF TGTGCCAGCAGCCAAGAACTACCTGGCGAGCAGTTCTTC
TRBJ1-3 TRBV5-1 NA NA CASSPGTASSGNTIYF TGCGCCAGCAGCCCAGGGACGGCCAGCTCTGGAAACACCATATATTTT
TRBJ1-5 TRBV10-3 NA NA CAISESSNQPQHF TGTGCCATCAGTGAGTCTAGCAATCAGCCCCAGCATTTT
TRBJ2-7 TRBV7-8 NA NA CASSVSHGSEQYF TGTGCCAGCAGCGTCTCCCATGGGTCCGAGCAGTACTTC
TRBJ2-1 TRBV7-3 TRBD2 NA CASSLTSEESSYNEQFF TGTGCCAGCAGTTTAACTAGCGAGGAAAGCTCCTACAATGAGCAGTTCTTC
TRBJ1-2 TRBV18 TRBD1 NA CASSPRDSYGYTF TGTGCCAGCTCACCCCGGGACAGCTATGGCTACACCTTC
TRBJ2-5 TRBV5-1 NA NA CASSFLEGKTQYF TGCGCCAGCAGCTTTCTCGAGGGGAAGACCCAGTACTTC
TRBJ1-3 TRBV28 NA NA CASRPFSGNTIYF TGTGCCAGCAGACCTTTCTCTGGAAACACCATATATTTT
TRBJ1-3 TRBV15 NA once CATSRDKEPRPGNTIYF TGTGCCACCAGCAGAGATAAGGAACCTCGCCCGGGGAACACCATATATTTT
TRBJ1-1 TRBV6-1 NA NA CASSEVPPRSTEAFF TGTGCCAGCAGTGAAGTGCCCCCGAGGAGCACTGAAGCTTTCTTT
TRBJ1-5 TRBV2 TRBD1 NA CASSAKTGANQPQHF TGTGCCAGCAGTGCAAAGACAGGGGCAAATCAGCCCCAGCATTTT
TRBJ2-5 TRBV5-6 NA NA CASSPRRAYPQETQYF TGTGCCAGCAGCCCCCGGCGGGCATACCCCCAAGAGACCCAGTACTTC
TRBJ2-5 TRBV19 TRBD2 NA CASSIAKLAGDQETQYF TGTGCCAGTAGTATAGCAAAACTAGCGGGAGACCAAGAGACCCAGTACTTC
TRBJ2-7 TRBV7-9 TRBD1 once CASSKLGTGGEQYF TGTGCCAGCAGCAAACTCGGGACAGGGGGCGAGCAGTACTTC
TRBJ1-1 TRBV6-1 NA NA CASSEAKGTGAF TGTGCCAGCAGTGAAGCTAAAGGGACCGGGGCTTTT
TRBJ2-4 TRBV29-1 NA NA CSVEGWGNIQYF TGCAGCGTTGAGGGATGGGGAAACATTCAGTACTTC
TRBJ2-7 TRBV2 NA few CASSDFPSGAQYF TGTGCCAGCAGTGATTTCCCTTCTGGCGCGCAGTACTTC